Sequencing of this T cell receptor beta chain was carried out in a study of post-analysis software for immune sequencing data. Study as a whole: Disease trajectories encompassed relapsing-remitting, secondary progressive and progressive-relapsing multiple sclerosis. Regarding the study as a whole: TRBV5-6, TRBV5-1 and TRBV20-1 were among five TRBV segments more frequent in patients than controls. The authors found that F measure strongly co-clustered same-batch samples. Comparison with controls showed significantly lower normalized Chao1 diversity in multiple sclerosis patients.

The library was made from cDNA and included unique molecular identifiers. Out of roughly 0.85 to 11 million T cells, roughly 0.5 million cDNA molecules were generated. TCRdb itself ran the PCR reads through MiXCR, one entry per CDR3 protein. The sample carries some 450,000 distinct CDR3 sequences, 40% to 55% recorded once. Germline CDR1 and CDR2: MNHEY and SVGEGT. This CDR3 region has 14 residues. The J segment lost 3 bases and the V segment lost 5 bases, leaving 6 bases of the junction unmatched. For this clonotype: Its antigen is as yet unknown.

The sample was blood. The gene calls are TRBV6-2 or TRBV6-3 and TRBJ1-2, with TRBD1 identical over 7 bases. The clonotype originates from a girl aged 5 to 17 with multiple sclerosis. CDR3 sequence: CASSPRDSHYGYTF. DNA of the CDR3: TGTGCCAGCAGTCCCCGGGACAGCCACTATGGCTACACCTTC.